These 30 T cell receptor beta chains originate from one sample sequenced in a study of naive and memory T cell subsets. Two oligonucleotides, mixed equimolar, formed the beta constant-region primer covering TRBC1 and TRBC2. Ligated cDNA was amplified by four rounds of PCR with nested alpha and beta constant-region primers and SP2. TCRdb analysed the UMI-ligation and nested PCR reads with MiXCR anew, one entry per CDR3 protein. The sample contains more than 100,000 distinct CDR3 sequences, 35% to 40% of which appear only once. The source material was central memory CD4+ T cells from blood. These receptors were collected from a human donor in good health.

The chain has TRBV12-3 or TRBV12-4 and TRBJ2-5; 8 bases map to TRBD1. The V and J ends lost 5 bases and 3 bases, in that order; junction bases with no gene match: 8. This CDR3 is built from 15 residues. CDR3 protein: CASSPPGTGKETQYF. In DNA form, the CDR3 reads TGTGCCAGCAGTCCCCCCGGGACAGGCAAAGAGACCCAGTACTTC.

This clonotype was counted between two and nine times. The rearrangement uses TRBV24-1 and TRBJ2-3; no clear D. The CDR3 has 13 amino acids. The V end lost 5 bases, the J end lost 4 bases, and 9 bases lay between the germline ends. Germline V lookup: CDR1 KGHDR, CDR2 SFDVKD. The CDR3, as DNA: TGTGCCACCAGTGCCCCCCCCGCAGATACGCAGTATTTT. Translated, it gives CATSAPPADTQYF.

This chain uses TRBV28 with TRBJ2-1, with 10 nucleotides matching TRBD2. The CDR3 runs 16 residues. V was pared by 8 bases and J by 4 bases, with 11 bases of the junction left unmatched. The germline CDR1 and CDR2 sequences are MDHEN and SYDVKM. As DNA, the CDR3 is TGTGCCAGCGCGTCTAGCGGGAGAGTAGGGTACAATGAGCAGTTCTTC. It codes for CASASSGRVGYNEQFF.

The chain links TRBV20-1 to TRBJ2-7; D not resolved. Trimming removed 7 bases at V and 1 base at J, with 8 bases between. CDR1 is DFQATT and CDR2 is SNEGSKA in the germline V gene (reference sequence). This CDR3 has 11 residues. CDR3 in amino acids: CSGMWSYEQYF. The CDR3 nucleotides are TGCAGTGGAATGTGGTCCTACGAGCAGTACTTC.

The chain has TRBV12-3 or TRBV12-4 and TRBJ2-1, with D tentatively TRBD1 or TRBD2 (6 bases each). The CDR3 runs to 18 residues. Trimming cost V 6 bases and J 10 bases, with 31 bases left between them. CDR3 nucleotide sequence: TGTGCCAGCAGCCCCGCGGGGTGGAACCGGACTCAAAGGGGGGAGCAGTTCTTC. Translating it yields CASSPAGWNRTQRGEQFF.

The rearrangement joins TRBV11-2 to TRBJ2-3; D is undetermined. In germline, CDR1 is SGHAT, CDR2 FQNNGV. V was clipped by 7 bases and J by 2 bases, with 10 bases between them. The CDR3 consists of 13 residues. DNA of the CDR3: TGTGCCAGCACCGCCCCCCCCACAGATACGCAGTATTTT. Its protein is CASTAPPTDTQYF.

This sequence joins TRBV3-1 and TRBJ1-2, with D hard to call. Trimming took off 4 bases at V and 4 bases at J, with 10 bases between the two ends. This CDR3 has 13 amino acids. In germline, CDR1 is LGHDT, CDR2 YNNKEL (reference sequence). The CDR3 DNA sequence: TGTGCCAGCAGCCGGACGGCCCTCTATGGCTACACCTTC. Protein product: CASSRTALYGYTF.

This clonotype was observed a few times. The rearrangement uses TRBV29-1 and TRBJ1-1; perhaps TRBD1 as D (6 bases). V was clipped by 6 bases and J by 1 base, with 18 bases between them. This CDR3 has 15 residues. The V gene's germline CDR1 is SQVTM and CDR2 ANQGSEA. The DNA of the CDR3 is TGCAGCGTGGCCGCTTCGGGGGGCTGGAACACTGAAGCTTTCTTT. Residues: CSVAASGGWNTEAFF.

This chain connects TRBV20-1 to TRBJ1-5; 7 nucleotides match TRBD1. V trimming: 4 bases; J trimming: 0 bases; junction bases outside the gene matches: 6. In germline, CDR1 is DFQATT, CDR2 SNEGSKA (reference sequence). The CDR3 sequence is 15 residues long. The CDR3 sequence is CSAKGQIYSNQPQHF. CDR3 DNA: TGCAGTGCTAAGGGACAGATTTATAGCAATCAGCCCCAGCATTTT.

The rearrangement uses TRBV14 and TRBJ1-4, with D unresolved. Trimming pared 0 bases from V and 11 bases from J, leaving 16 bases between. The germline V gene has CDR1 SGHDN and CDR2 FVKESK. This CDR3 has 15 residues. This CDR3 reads CASSQEGRVRHKLFF. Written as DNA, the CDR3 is TGTGCCAGCAGCCAAGAAGGGAGGGTACGGCATAAACTGTTTTTT.

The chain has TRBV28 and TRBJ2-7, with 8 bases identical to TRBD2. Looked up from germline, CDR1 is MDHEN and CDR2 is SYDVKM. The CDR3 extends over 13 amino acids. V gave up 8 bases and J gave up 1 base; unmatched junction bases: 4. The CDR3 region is CASGPGGSYEQYF. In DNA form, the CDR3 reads TGTGCCAGCGGACCGGGAGGGTCCTACGAGCAGTACTTC.

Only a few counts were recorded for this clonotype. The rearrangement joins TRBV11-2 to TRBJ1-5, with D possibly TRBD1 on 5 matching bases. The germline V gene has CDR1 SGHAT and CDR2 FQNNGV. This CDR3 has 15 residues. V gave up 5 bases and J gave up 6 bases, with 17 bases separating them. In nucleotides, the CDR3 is TGTGCCAGCAGCCCAGAGCCAAACCAGGGTCAGCCCCAGCATTTT. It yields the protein CASSPEPNQGQPQHF.

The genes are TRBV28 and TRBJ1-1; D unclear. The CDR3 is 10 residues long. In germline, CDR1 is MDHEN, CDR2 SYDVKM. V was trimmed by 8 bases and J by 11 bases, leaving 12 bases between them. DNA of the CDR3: TGTGCCAGCCTCGGGTACGTGGCTTTCTTT. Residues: CASLGYVAFF.

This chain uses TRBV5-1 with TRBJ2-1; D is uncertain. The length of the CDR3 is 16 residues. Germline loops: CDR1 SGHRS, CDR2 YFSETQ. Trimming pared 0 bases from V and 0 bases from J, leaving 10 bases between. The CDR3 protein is CASSLGHSLSYNEQFF. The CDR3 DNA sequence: TGCGCCAGCAGCTTGGGACATTCACTCTCCTACAATGAGCAGTTCTTC.

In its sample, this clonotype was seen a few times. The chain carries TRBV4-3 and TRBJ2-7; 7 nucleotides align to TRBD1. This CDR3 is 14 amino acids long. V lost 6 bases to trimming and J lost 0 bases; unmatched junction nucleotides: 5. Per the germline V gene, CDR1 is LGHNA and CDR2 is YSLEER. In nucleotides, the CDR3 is TGCGCCAGCAGACGTGACAGGGCCTCCTACGAGCAGTACTTC. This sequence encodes CASRRDRASYEQYF.

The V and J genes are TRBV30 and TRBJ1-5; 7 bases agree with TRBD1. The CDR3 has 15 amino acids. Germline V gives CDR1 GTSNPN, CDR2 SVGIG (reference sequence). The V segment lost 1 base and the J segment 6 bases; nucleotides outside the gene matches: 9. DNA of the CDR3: TGTGCCTGGAGTGCTGGAACAGGGGCCGGTCAGCCCCAGCATTTT. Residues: CAWSAGTGAGQPQHF.

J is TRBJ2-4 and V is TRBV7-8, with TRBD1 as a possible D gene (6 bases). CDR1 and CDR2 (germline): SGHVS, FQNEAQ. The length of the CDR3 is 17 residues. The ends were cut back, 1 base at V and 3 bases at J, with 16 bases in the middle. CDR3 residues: CASSLGDFRGGKNIQYF. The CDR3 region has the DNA TGTGCCAGCAGCTTAGGAGATTTCCGAGGGGGCAAAAACATTCAGTACTTC. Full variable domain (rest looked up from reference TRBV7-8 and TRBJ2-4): GAGVSQSPRYKVAKRGQDVALRCDPISGHVSLFWYQQALGQGPEFLTYFQNEAQLDKSGLPSDRFFAERPEGSVSTLKIQRTQQEDSAVYLCASSLGDFRGGKNIQYFGAGTRLSVL.

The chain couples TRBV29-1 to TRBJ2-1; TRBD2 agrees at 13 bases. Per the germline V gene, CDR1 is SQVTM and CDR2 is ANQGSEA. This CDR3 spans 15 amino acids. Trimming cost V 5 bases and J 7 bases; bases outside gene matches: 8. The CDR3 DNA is TGCAGCGTTTTGGAAACTAGCGGGAGGGGGAATGAGCAGTTCTTC. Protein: CSVLETSGRGNEQFF.

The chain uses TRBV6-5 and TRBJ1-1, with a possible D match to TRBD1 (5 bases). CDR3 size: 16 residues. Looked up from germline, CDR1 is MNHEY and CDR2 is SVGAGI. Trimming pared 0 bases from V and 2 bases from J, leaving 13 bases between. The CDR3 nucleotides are TGTGCCAGCAGTTACTCTATGGGCGGGGGAAACACTGAAGCTTTCTTT. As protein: CASSYSMGGGNTEAFF.

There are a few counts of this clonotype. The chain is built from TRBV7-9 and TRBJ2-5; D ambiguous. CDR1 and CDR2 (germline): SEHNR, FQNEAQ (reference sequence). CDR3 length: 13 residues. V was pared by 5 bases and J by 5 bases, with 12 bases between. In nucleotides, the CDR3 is TGTGCCAGCAGCCCCGACCTAGGGGAGACCCAGTACTTC. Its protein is CASSPDLGETQYF. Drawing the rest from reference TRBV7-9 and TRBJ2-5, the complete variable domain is DTGVSQNPRHKITKRGQNVTFRCDPISEHNRLYWYRQTLGQGPEFLTYFQNEAQLEKSRLLSDRFSAERPKGSFSTLEIQRTEQGDSAMYLCASSPDLGETQYFGPGTRLLVL.

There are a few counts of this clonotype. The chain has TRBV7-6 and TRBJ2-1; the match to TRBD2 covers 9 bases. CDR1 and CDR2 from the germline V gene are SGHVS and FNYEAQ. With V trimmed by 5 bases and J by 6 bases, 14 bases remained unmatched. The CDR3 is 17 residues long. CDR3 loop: CASSLQGSGGWGNEQFF. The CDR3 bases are TGTGCCAGCAGCCTCCAGGGTAGCGGGGGATGGGGCAATGAGCAGTTCTTC.

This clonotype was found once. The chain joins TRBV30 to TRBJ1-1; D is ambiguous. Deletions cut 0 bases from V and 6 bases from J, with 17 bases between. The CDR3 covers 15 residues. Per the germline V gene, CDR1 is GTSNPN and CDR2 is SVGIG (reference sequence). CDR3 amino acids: CAWSVPVSMVAEAFF. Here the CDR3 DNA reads TGTGCCTGGAGTGTACCCGTAAGTATGGTGGCTGAAGCTTTCTTT.

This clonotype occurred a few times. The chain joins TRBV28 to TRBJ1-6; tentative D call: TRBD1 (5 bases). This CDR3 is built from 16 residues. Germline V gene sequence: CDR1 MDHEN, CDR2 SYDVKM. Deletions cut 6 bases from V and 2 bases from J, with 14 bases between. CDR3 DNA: TGTGCCAGCAGCTCCCCTCCGACAGCCTATAATTCACCCCTCCACTTT. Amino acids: CASSSPPTAYNSPLHF.

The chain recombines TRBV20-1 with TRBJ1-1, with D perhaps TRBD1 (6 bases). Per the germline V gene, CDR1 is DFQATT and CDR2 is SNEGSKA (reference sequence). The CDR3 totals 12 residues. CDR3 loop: CRSQGMNTEAFF. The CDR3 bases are TGCAGGAGTCAGGGGATGAACACTGAAGCTTTCTTT.

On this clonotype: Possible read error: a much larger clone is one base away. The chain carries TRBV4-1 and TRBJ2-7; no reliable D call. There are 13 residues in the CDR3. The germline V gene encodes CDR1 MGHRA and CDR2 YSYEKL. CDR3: CVSSQVTLGEQYF. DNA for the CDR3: TGCGTCAGCAGCCAAGTTACGCTAGGCGAGCAGTACTTC.

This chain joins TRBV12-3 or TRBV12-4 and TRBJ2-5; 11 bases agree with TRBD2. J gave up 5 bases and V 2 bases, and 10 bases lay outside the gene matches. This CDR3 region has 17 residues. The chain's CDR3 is CASSLNSLAGVAETQYF. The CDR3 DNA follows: TGTGCCAGCAGTTTAAACTCACTAGCGGGAGTTGCGGAGACCCAGTACTTC.

CDR3 protein: CASSLASLAETQYF. As DNA, the CDR3 is TGTGCCAGCAGCTTAGCTAGTCTAGCGGAGACCCAGTACTTC. The chain recombines TRBV7-9 with TRBJ2-5, with D possibly being TRBD2 (6 bases). V lost 0 bases to trimming and J lost 5 bases, with 10 bases between them. Germline CDR1 and CDR2: SEHNR and FQNEAQ (reference sequence). CDR3 size: 14 residues. The whole variable domain, filled in from reference TRBV7-9 and TRBJ2-5, reads DTGVSQNPRHKITKRGQNVTFRCDPISEHNRLYWYRQTLGQGPEFLTYFQNEAQLEKSRLLSDRFSAERPKGSFSTLEIQRTEQGDSAMYLCASSLASLAETQYFGPGTRLLVL.

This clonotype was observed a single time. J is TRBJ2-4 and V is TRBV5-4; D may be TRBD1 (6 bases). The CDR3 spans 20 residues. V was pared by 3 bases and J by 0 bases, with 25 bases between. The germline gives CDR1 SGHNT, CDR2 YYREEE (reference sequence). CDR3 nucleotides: TGTGCCAGCAGCTCCGGTCCGGGACACGGTCAGACCGTAGCCAAAAACATTCAGTACTTC. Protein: CASSSGPGHGQTVAKNIQYF.

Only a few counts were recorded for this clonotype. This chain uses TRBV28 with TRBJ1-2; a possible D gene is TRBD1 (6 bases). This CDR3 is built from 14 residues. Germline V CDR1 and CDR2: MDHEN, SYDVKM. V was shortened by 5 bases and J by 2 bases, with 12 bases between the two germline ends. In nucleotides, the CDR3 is TGTGCCAGCAGTACACCACAGGGCAACTATGGCTACACCTTC. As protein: CASSTPQGNYGYTF.

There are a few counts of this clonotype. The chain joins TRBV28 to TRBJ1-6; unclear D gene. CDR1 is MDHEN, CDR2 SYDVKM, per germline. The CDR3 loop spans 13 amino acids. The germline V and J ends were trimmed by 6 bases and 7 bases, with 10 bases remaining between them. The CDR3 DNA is TGTGCCAGCAGGAAAATAATAAATTCACCCCTCCACTTT. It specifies CASRKIINSPLHF.